The sequence of this TCR beta chain was determined in a study of T cells expressing NK-cell markers. Across the whole study: Seven donors tested HCMV-seropositive and one tested seronegative among the eight sequenced.

CDR1 is MNHEY, CDR2 SVGAGI, per germline. This CDR3 is 17 amino acids long. After re-calling the 5' RACE reads, TCRdb lists one entry per CDR3 protein, DNA absent. The sample holds roughly 450,000 distinct CDR3 sequences. The TCR was taken from a woman aged 45-65 years in good health. Sequenced: blood T cells: a sorted CD56 or NKG2C T cell subset, CD4+ or CD8+ T cells, or bulk PBMC T cells (not recorded which). The chain employs TRBV6-5 and TRBJ2-3; TCRdb names TRBD2, which stays unverified in the absence of DNA. The CDR3 sequence is CASRTVRGGRHRDTQYF.